This T cell receptor beta chain was documented in a study of cytomegalovirus exposure and HLA in healthy donors. PCR involved 60 Vbeta and 13 Jbeta primers. Sequencing was performed with immunoSEQ multiplex PCR; in TCRdb, only in-frame clones are kept and a portion is missing. The table includes fewer than 90,000 clones, about three quarters detected once. Whole-study findings and limits: Most TCR sequences were seen very rarely across donors, but some public TCRs occurred in many.

A word on this clone: The antigen is not known.

Germline trimming cut 4 bases from V and 4 bases from J; bases unmatched to any gene: 2. Per germline, CDR1 SNHLY and CDR2 FYNNEI. The CDR3 runs to 13 residues. What was sequenced was PBMCs. The clonotype comes from a male donor in good health and CMV-seropositive. The chain links TRBV2 to TRBJ2-5, with 8 positions matching TRBD2. CDR3 bases: TGTGCCAGCAGTGCGCTAGCGGGAGAGACCCAGTACTTC. Translated: CASSALAGETQYF.